This T cell receptor (beta chain) was sequenced for a study of T cell responses to AZD1222 COVID-19 vaccine. As for the study in general: Second doses at about 4 or about 12 weeks were pooled.

As concerns this clone: Its antigen is not identified.

The protocol was immunoSEQ multiplex PCR, while the TCRdb copy is restricted to in-frame clones and leaves out a portion. Here the sample spans 150,000 or so clones, just over 90% being singletons. Trimming removed 5 bases from V and 0 bases from J, with 11 bases in between. This CDR3 comprises 14 residues. CDR1 LNHDA and CDR2 SQIVND come from the germline V gene (reference sequence). Study-level results: Repertoires were sampled only after the peak T cell response. White British donors predominated, females outnumbered males, and clonal diversity was possibly underestimated. CD4 TCRs covered the whole spike, strongest at regions 160-218 and 743-854.

The sequence was collected from an adult in good health. Sequenced here: peripheral blood, sampled on day 0 of AZD1222 vaccination. The chain employs TRBV19 and TRBJ2-7; no clear D gene. The CDR3 bases are TGTGCCAGTAGTCCGTCCACGACCTCCTACGAGCAGTACTTC. Residues: CASSPSTTSYEQYF.